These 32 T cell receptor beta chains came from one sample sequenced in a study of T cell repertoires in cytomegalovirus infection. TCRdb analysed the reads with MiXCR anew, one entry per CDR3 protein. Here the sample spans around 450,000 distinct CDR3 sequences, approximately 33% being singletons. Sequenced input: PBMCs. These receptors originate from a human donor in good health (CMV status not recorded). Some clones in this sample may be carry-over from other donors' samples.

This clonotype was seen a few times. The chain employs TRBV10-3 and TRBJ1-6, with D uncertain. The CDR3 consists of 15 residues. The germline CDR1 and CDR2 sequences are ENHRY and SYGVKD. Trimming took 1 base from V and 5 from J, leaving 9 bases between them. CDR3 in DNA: TGTGCCATCAGTGAGTTGGACGTCAATAATTCACCCCTCCACTTT. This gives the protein CAISELDVNNSPLHF.

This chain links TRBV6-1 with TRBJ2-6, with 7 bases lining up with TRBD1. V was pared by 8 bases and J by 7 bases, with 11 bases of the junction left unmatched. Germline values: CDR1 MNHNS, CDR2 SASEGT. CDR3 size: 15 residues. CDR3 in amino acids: CASLNDREGANVLTF. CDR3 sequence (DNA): TGTGCCAGCCTCAATGACAGGGAAGGAGCCAACGTCCTGACTTTC.

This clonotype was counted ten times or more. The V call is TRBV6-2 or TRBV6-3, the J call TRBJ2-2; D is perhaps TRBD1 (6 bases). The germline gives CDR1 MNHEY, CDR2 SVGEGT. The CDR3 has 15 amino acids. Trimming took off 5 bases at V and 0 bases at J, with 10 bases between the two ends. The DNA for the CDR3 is TGTGCCAGCAGTCTGGGGGCTTCGAACACCGGGGAGCTGTTTTTT. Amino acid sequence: CASSLGASNTGELFF.

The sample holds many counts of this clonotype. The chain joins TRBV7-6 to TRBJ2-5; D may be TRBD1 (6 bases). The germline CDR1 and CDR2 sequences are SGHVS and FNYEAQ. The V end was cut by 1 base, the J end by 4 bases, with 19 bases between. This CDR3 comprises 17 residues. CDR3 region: CASSLGRDIEFLETQYF. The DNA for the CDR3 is TGTGCCAGCAGCTTAGGAAGGGACATAGAGTTCTTAGAGACCCAGTACTTC.

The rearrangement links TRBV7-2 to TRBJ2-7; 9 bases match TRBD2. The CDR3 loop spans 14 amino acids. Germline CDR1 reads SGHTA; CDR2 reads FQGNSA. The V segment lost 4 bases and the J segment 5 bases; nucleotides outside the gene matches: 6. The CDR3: CASSYSGGLDEQYF. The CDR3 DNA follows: TGTGCCAGCAGCTACAGCGGGGGGCTCGACGAGCAGTACTTC.

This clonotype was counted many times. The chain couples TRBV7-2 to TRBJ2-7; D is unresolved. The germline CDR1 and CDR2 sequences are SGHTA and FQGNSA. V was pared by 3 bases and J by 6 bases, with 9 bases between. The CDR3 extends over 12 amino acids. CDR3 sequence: CASSFEWGEQYF. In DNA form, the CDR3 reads TGTGCCAGCAGCTTTGAGTGGGGCGAGCAGTACTTC.

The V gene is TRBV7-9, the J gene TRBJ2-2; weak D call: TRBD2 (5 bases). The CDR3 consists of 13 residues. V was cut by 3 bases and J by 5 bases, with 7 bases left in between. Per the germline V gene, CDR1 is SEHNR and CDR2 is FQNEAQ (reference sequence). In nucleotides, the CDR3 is TGTGCCAGCAGCTTTACGGGGACCGGGGAGCTGTTTTTT. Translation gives CASSFTGTGELFF.

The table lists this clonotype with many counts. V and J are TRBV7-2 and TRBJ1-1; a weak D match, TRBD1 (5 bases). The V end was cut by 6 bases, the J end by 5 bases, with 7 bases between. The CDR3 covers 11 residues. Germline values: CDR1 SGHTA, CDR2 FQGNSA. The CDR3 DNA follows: TGTGCCAGCAGGGAGGGGACTGAAGCTTTCTTT. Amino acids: CASREGTEAFF.

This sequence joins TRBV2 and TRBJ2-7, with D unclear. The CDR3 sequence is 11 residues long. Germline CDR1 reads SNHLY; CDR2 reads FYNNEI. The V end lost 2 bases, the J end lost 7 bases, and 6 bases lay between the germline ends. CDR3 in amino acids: CASSERVEQYF. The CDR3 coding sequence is TGTGCCAGCAGTGAACGTGTGGAGCAGTACTTC.

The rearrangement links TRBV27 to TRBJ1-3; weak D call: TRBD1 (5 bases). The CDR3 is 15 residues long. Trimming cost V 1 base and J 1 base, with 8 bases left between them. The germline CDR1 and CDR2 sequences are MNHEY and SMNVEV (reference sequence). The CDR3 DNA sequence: TGTGCCAGCAGTTTATATTCAGGGTCTGGAAACACCATATATTTT. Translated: CASSLYSGSGNTIYF.

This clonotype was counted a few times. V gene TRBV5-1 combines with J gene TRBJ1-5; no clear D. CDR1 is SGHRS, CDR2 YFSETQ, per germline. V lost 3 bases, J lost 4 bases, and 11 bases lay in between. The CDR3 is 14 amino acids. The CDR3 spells CASSSDGLNQPQHF. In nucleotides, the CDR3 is TGCGCCAGCAGCTCGGACGGGTTGAATCAGCCCCAGCATTTT.

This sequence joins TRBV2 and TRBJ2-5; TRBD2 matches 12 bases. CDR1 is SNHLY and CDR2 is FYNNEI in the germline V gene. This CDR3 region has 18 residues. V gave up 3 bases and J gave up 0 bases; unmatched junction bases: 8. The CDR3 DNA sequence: TGTGCCAGCAGTGATCTCGTTTGGACTAGCGGGGACCAAGAGACCCAGTACTTC. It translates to CASSDLVWTSGDQETQYF.

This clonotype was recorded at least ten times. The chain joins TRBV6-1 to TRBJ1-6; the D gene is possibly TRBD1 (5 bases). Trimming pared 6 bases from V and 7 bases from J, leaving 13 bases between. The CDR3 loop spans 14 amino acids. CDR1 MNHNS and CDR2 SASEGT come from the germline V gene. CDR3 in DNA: TGTGCCAGCAGCCGGGGACGGATGAATTCACCCCTCCACTTT. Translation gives CASSRGRMNSPLHF.

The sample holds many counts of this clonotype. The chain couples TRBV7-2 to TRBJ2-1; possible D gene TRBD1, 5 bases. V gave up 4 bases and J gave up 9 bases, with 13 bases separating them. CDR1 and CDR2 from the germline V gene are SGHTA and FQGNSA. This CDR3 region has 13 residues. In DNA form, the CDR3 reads TGTGCCAGCAGCTCTTGGGGCCAGCCTGAGCAGTTCTTC. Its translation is CASSSWGQPEQFF.

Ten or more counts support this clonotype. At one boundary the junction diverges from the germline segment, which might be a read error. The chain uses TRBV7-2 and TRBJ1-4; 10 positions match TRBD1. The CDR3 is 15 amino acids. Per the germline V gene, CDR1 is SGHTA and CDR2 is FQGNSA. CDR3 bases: TGTGCCAGCAGCTTGGGACAGGGGACTAGTGAAAAACTGTTTTTT. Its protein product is CASSLGQGTSEKLFF.

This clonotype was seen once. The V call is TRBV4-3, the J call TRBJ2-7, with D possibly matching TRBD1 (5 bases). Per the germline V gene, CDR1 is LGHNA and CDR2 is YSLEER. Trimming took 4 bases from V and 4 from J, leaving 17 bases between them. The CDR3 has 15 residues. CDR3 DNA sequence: TGCGCCAGCAGCCCCTTTGTAGGGGAAAGTTACGAGCAGTACTTC. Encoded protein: CASSPFVGESYEQYF.

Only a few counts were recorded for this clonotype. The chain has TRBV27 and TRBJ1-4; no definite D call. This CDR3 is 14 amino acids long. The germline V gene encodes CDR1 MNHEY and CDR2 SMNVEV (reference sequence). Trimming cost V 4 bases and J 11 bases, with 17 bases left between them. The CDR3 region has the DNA TGTGCCAGCAGTTATGAGGGTCCCAACGAGAAACTGTTTTTT. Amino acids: CASSYEGPNEKLFF.

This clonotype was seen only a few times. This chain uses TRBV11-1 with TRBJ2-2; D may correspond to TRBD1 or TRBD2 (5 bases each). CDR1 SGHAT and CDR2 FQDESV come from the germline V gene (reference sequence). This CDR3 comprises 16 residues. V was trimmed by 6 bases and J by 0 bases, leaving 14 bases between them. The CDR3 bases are TGTGCCAGCAGGCTGGAGGACACCACGAACACCGGGGAGCTGTTTTTT. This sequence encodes CASRLEDTTNTGELFF. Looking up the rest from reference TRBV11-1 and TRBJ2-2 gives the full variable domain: EAEVAQSPRYKITEKSQAVAFWCDPISGHATLYWYRQILGQGPELLVQFQDESVVDDSQLPKDRFSAERLKGVDSTLKIQPAELGDSAMYLCASRLEDTTNTGELFFGEGSRLTVL.

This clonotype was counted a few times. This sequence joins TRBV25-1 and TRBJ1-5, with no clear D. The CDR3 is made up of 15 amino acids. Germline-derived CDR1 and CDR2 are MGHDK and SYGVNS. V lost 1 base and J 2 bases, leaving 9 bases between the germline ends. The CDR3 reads CASSESGVGNQPQHF. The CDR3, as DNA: TGTGCCAGCAGTGAATCGGGAGTCGGCAATCAGCCCCAGCATTTT.

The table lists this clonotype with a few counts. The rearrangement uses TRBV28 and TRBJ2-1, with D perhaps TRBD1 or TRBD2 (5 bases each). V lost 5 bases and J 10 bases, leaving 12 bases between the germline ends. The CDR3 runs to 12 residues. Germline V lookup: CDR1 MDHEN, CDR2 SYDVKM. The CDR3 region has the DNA TGTGCCAGCAGTCGGGGCCCTAGGGAGCAGTTCTTC. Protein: CASSRGPREQFF. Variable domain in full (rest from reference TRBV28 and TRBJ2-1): DVKVTQSSRYLVKRTGEKVFLECVQDMDHENMFWYRQDPGLGLRLIYFSYDVKMKEKGDIPEGYSVSREKKERFSLILESASTNQTSMYLCASSRGPREQFFGPGTRLTVL.

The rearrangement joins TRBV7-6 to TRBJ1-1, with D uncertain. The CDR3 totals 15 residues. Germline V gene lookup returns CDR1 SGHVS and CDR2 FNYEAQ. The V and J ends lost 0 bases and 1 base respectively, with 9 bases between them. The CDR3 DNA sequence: TGTGCCAGCAGCTTAGCGACGGCCGCGAACACTGAAGCTTTCTTT. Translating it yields CASSLATAANTEAFF.

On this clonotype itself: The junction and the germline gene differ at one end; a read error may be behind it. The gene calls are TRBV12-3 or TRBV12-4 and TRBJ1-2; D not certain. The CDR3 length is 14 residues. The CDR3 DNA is TGTGCCAGCAGCTCCACGGACGGGTCTCGTGGCTCCACCTTC. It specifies CASSSTDGSRGSTF.

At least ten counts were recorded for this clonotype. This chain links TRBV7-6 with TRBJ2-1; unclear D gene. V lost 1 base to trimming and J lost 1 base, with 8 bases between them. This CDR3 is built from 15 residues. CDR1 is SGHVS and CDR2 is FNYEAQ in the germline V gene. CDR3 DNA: TGTGCCAGCAGCTTAGATGGTCGTTCCTACAATGAGCAGTTCTTC. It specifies CASSLDGRSYNEQFF.

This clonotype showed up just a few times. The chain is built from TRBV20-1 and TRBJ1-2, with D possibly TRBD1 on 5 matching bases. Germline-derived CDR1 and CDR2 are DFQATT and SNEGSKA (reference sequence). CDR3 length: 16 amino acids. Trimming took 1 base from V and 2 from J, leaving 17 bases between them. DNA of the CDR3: TGCAGTGCTAGAGGAGGGACTTTTCAATTCAACTATGGCTACACCTTC. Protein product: CSARGGTFQFNYGYTF.

The CDR3 is CASSRNPDRGAGGEKLFF. CDR3 nucleotide sequence: TGTGCCAGCAGCCGAAACCCGGATCGAGGGGCTGGCGGTGAAAAACTGTTTTTT. The chain recombines TRBV5-5 with TRBJ1-4, with TRBD1 as a possible D gene (5 bases). Germline V CDR1 and CDR2: SGHKS, YYEKEE (reference sequence). This CDR3 is built from 18 residues. Trimming stripped 4 bases from V and 7 bases from J, with 26 bases between.

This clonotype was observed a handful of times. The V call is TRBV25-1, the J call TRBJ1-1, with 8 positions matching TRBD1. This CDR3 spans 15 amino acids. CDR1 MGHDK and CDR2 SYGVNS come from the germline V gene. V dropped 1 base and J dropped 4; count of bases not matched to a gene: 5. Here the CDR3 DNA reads TGTGCCAGCAGTGAATCCCGACAGGGGTCCACTGAAGCTTTCTTT. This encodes CASSESRQGSTEAFF.

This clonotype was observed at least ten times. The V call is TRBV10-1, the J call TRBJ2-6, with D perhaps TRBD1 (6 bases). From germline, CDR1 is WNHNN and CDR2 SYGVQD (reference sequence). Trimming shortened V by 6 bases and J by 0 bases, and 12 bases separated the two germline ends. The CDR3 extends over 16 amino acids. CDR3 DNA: TGCGCCAGCAGGCGGACAGACCACTCTGGGGCCAACGTCCTGACTTTC. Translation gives CASRRTDHSGANVLTF.

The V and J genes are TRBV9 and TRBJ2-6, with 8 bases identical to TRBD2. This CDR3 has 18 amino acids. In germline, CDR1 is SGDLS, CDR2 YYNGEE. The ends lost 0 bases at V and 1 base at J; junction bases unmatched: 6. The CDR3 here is CASSVAGGTRSGANVLTF. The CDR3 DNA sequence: TGTGCCAGCAGCGTAGCGGGGGGGACCCGATCTGGGGCCAACGTCCTGACTTTC.

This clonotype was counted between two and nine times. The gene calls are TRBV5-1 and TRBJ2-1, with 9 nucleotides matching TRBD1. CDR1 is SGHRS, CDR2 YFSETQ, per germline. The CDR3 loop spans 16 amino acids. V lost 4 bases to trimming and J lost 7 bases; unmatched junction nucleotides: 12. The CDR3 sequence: CASSPNTGGSGNEQFF. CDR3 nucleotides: TGCGCCAGCAGCCCTAACACAGGGGGCTCGGGTAATGAGCAGTTCTTC.

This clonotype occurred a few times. In DNA, the CDR3 is TGTGCCAGCAGCTTACCGGGACTAGGAGCGTCTGATACGCAGTATTTT. Translating it yields CASSLPGLGASDTQYF. The chain carries TRBV7-2 and TRBJ2-3; 8 bases line up with TRBD2. The V gene end was trimmed by 2 bases and the J gene end by 6 bases; junction bases not matched to a gene: 10. This CDR3 spans 16 amino acids. The germline V gene has CDR1 SGHTA and CDR2 FQGNSA.

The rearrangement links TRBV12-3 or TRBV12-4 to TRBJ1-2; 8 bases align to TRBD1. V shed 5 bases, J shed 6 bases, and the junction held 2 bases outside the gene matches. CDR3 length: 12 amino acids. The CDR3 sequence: CASSQGANGYTF. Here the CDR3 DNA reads TGTGCCAGCAGTCAGGGGGCGAATGGCTACACCTTC.

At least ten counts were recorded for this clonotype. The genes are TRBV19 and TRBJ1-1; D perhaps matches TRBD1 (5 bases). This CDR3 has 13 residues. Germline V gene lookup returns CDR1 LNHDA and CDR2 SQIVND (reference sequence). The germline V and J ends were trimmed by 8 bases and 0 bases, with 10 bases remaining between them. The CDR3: CASAGNLNTEAFF. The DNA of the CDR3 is TGTGCCAGTGCAGGGAACCTGAACACTGAAGCTTTCTTT.